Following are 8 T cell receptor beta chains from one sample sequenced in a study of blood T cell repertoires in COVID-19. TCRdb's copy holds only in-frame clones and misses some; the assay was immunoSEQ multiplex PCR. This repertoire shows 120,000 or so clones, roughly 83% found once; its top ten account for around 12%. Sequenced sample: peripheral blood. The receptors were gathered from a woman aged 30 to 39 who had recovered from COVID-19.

The CDR3 reads CASSVIAGGIGGGELFF. The CDR3 coding sequence is TGTGCCAGCAGCGTAATAGCGGGAGGAATTGGGGGCGGGGAGCTGTTTTTT. The chain has TRBV21-1 and TRBJ2-2; the table's D call, TRBD2, has no DNA check behind it. TRBV21-1 is labeled a pseudogene. The CDR3 totals 17 residues.

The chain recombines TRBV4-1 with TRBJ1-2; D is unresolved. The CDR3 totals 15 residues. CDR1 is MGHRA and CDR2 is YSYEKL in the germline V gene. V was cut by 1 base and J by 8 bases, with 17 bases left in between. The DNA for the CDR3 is TGCGCCAGCAGCCAAGGCCTGATCTCCGGAGGGGGCTACACCTTC. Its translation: CASSQGLISGGGYTF.

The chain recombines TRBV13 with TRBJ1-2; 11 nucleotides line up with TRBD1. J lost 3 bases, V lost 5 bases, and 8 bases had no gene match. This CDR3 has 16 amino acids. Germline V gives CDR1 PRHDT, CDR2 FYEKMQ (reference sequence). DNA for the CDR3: TGTGCCAGCAGCGGATTGGGACAGGGGGATCACTATGGCTACACCTTC. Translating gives CASSGLGQGDHYGYTF.

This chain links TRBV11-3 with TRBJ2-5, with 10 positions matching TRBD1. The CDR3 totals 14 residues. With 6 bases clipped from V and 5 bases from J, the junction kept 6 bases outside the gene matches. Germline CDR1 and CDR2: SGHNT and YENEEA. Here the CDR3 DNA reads TGTGCCAGCAGTCGGGACAGGGGCGCTGAGACCCAGTACTTC. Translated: CASSRDRGAETQYF.

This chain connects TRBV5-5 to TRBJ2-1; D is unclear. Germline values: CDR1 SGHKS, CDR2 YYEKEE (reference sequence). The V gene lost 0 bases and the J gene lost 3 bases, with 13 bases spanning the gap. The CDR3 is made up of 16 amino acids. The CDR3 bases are TGTGCCAGCAGCTTGGCCTACAGCTCGATCTACAATGAGCAGTTCTTC. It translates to CASSLAYSSIYNEQFF.

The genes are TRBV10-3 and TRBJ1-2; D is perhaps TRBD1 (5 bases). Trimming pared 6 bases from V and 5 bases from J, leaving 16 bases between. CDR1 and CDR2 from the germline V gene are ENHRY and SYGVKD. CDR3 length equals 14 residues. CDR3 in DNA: TGTGCCATCAGCACCCAGGGTTTAATATATGGCTACACCTTC. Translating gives CAISTQGLIYGYTF.

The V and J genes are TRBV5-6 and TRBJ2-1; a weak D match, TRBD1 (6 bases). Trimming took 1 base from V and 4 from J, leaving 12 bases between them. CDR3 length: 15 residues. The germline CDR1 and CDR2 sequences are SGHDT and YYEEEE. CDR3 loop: CASSLFRTEYNEQFF. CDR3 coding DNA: TGTGCCAGCAGCTTGTTTCGGACAGAGTACAATGAGCAGTTCTTC.

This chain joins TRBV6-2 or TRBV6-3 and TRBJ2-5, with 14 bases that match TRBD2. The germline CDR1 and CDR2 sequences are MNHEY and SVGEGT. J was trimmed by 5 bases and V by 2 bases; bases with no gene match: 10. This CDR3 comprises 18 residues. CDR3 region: CASSYPGLAGDVRETQYF. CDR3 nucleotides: TGTGCCAGCAGTTACCCGGGACTAGCGGGGGACGTCCGGGAGACCCAGTACTTC.